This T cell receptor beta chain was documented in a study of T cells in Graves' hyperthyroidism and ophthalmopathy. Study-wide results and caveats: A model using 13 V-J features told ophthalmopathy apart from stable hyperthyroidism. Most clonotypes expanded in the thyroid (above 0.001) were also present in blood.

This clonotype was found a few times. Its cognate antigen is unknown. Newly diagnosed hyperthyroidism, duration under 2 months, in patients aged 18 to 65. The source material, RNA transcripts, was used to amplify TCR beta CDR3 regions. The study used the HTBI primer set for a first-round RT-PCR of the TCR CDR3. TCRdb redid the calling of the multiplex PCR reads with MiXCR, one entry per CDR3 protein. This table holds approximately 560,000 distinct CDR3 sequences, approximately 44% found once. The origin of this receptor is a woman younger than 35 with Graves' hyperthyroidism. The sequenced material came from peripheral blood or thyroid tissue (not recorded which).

This CDR3 is CASSWTSNQPQHF. The DNA of the CDR3 is TGTGCCAGCAGTTGGACATCGAATCAGCCCCAGCATTTT. The J gene is TRBJ1-5, the V gene TRBV7-2; a possible D gene is TRBD1 (5 bases). The CDR3 is 13 amino acids. Germline V gene sequence: CDR1 SGHTA, CDR2 FQGNSA. With 6 bases removed from V and 4 bases from J, the gap between germline ends came to 10 bases.